The clone carrying this TCR beta chain showed up just once. What it binds is unknown. Other DNA sequences within the sample encode an identical CDR3. This sample is drawn from a study of OX40 agonist ivuxolimab in advanced cancers. Study details: Cohort: around 83% men, mean age approximately 60, aged roughly 23 to 79. Earlier treatment with anti-PD-1, anti-PD-L1 or anti-CTLA-4 was permitted, and 30% to 40% had received some. General study findings and limits: CD4+ and CD8+ blood T cells expanded clonally by week 6 at 0.1 to 3.0 mg/kg.

V lost 3 bases and J lost 6, with 12 bases in between. Germline lookup yields CDR1 GTSNPN and CDR2 SVGIG (reference sequence). The CDR3 consists of 14 residues. Method: immunoSEQ multiplex PCR; TCRdb's copy keeps in-frame clones and lacks some. The table lists fewer than 100,000 clones, about 93% of them singletons. The source of this sequence is an adult with an advanced solid tumor such as melanoma, head and neck, liver or kidney cancer. Source: CD4+ or CD8+ T cells sorted from blood, taken in a trial of the OX40 agonist ivuxolimab. V is TRBV30 and J is TRBJ1-6; D remains unclear. CDR3 coding DNA: TGTGCCTGGAGCCCGGGAATAGGTAATTCACCCCTCCACTTT. Translated: CAWSPGIGNSPLHF.